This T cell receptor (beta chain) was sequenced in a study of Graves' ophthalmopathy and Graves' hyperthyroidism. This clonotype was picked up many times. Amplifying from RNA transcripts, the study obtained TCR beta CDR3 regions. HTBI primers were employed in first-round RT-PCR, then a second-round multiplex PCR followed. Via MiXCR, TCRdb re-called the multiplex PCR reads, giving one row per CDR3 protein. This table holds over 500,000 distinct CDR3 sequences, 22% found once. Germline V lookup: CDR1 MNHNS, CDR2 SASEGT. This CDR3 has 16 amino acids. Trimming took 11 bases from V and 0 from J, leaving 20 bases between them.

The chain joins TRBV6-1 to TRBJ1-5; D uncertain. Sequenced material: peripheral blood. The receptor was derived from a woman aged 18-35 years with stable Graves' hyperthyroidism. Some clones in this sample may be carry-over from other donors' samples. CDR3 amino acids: CASQLEDGHSNQPQHF. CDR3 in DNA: TGTGCCTCCCAGCTTGAAGATGGCCATAGCAATCAGCCCCAGCATTTT.